This note documents a single T cell receptor (beta chain) sequence. Germline V gene lookup returns CDR1 MGHRA and CDR2 YSYEKL. Germline trimming cut 2 bases from V and 9 bases from J; bases unmatched to any gene: 15. CDR3 length: 17 residues. The method was immunoSEQ multiplex PCR; TCRdb's version includes in-frame clones alone and lacks a portion of them. The data show about 130,000 clones, 80% to 95% seen once. This entry is derived from a study of control samples from healthy donors and cancer patients. The sequence derives from a man between 18 and 29 years old in good health. The sequenced sample was blood. J is TRBJ2-1 and V is TRBV4-1, with 8 bases identical to TRBD2. CDR3 sequence (DNA): TGCGCCAGCAGCCAACCCCTCGGGGGGGCGGGACACAGTGAGCAGTTCTTC. It codes for CASSQPLGGAGHSEQFF.